This entry lists 7 T cell receptor beta chains sequenced from one sample in a study of control samples from healthy donors and cancer patients. The repertoire was sequenced with immunoSEQ multiplex PCR; TCRdb's copy has only in-frame clones and lacks some. The sample contains 150,000 or so clones, 90% to 95% of which appear only once. Sequenced sample: blood. The origin of the receptors is a man aged 40-49 years in good health.

The CDR3 nucleotides read TGCAGTGCGTCAAGGAGCTATGGCTACACCTTC. Translation gives CSASRSYGYTF. The chain is built from TRBV20-1 and TRBJ1-2, with D uncertain. Germline V gives CDR1 DFQATT, CDR2 SNEGSKA (reference sequence). Trimming took off 6 bases at V and 4 bases at J, with 9 bases between the two ends. The length of the CDR3 is 11 residues.

V usage is TRBV5-1 and J usage is TRBJ2-1; D is undetermined. The length of the CDR3 is 13 residues. V gave up 4 bases and J gave up 2 bases, with 7 bases separating them. Per germline, CDR1 SGHRS and CDR2 YFSETQ. The CDR3 region is CASSEGTYNEQFF. The DNA for the CDR3 is TGCGCCAGCAGCGAAGGGACCTACAATGAGCAGTTCTTC.

The chain uses TRBV14 and TRBJ1-2; D uncertain. Germline V gene sequence: CDR1 SGHDN, CDR2 FVKESK. V lost 1 base and J 8 bases, leaving 17 bases between the germline ends. The CDR3 loop spans 15 amino acids. For the CDR3, the DNA is TGTGCCAGCAGCCAAGGGTGGCCAACCTCTCTAGGCTACACCTTC. It translates to CASSQGWPTSLGYTF.

V and J are TRBV28 and TRBJ2-7, with 9 bases lining up with TRBD2. Germline V CDR1 and CDR2: MDHEN, SYDVKM. CDR3 size: 15 residues. V lost 6 bases to trimming and J lost 1 base; unmatched junction nucleotides: 7. In nucleotides, the CDR3 is TGTGCCAGCAGCCTAGGGGCGGGGGGGTCCTACGAGCAGTACTTC. It specifies CASSLGAGGSYEQYF.

The rearrangement uses TRBV19 and TRBJ2-7, with 12 bases lining up with TRBD1. The CDR3 totals 15 residues. With 6 bases clipped from V and 2 bases from J, the junction kept 5 bases outside the gene matches. Germline V CDR1 and CDR2: LNHDA, SQIVND (reference sequence). Here the CDR3 reads CASSPGQGAPYEQYF. CDR3 DNA sequence: TGTGCCAGTAGCCCGGGACAGGGGGCCCCCTACGAGCAGTACTTC.

CDR3 loop: CASSLSSALAKNIQYF. CDR3 nucleotides: TGTGCCAGCAGCCTGTCGAGCGCGCTAGCCAAAAACATTCAGTACTTC. The V call is TRBV5-6, the J call TRBJ2-4; D not certain. The germline V and J ends were trimmed by 4 bases and 0 bases, with 14 bases remaining between them. The germline CDR1 and CDR2 sequences are SGHDT and YYEEEE. This CDR3 is 16 amino acids long.

This chain's CDR3 is CASSLKTGIDNEQFF. The CDR3 DNA reads as TGTGCCAGCAGCCTAAAGACAGGGATTGACAATGAGCAGTTCTTC. The rearrangement joins TRBV7-7 to TRBJ2-1, with TRBD1 matching over 7 bases. Trimming at V came to 5 bases and at J to 5 bases, leaving 9 bases not matched to a gene. The germline V gene has CDR1 SSHAT and CDR2 FNYEAQ (reference sequence). This CDR3 is 15 amino acids long. The complete variable domain, with remaining parts taken from reference TRBV7-7 and TRBJ2-1, reads GAGVSQSPRYKVTKRGQDVTLRCDPISSHATLYWYQQALGQGPEFLTYFNYEAQPDKSGLPSDRFSAERPEGSISTLTIQRTEQRDSAMYRCASSLKTGIDNEQFFGPGTRLTVL.